The text below deals with one TCR beta chain. Its antigen remains undetermined. No quality values exist for individual bases; no much larger clone is one base distant. The library relied on the immunoSEQ multiplex PCR assay. Drawn from immuneACCESS, this table holds only the in-frame rearrangements with V and J called that TCRdb kept. Clones are partly lost; checked studies trace under half to an unresolved V gene and leave the rest unexplained. The sample table records about 67,000 clones; approximately 91% of these occur just once. The top ten clones comprise 1.4% of the sample. These data originate in a study of T cell changes during pregnancy in multiple sclerosis (dated by TCRdb to between 2019 and 2020). Context from the whole study: The study examined how the T cell repertoire changed over the course of pregnancy in women with multiple sclerosis.

V loses 5 bases of germline sequence and J loses 3 bases, and the interval between the two ends is 15 bases. The CDR3 starts with the cysteine, ends with the phenylalanine, and has 15 residues. This entry keeps only the CDR3 DNA: 45 bases, framed from base 1. Based on the germline V gene, the CDR1 and CDR2 sequences are SGDLS and YYNGEE. This receptor was identified in a female donor with multiple sclerosis, enrolled in a pregnancy study. Sequencing was performed on peripheral blood, taken in the second trimester of pregnancy. The chain employs TRBV9 and TRBJ1-3, with the identity of the D gene unclear. The DNA is TGTGCCAGCAGTCCCTCGGCAGGCGATGGAAACACCATATATTTT. This codes for CASSPSAGDGNTIYF. This CDR3, with the reference TRBV9 and TRBJ1-3 proteins standing in past its ends, gives the full variable domain DSGVTQTPKHLITATGQRVTLRCSPRSGDLSVYWYQQSLDQGLQFLIQYYNGEERAKGNILERFSAQQFPDLHSELNLSSLELGDSALYFCASSPSAGDGNTIYFGEGSWLTVV.